Included here is one TCR beta chain sequence, with context. V was cut by 3 bases and J by 10 bases, with 13 bases left in between. CDR3 length: 14 residues. The germline V gene encodes CDR1 MNHEY and CDR2 SVGAGI. The data stem from a study of blood T cell repertoires in COVID-19. Measured with immunoSEQ multiplex PCR; TCRdb has only the in-frame clones, and not every one. In the table there are around 130,000 clones, roughly 87% of which are singletons. Two negative PCRs, clearance, or symptom resolution were required of recovered Cohort 3 donors. The rearrangement links TRBV6-5 to TRBJ1-6; TRBD1 is a possible D gene (5 bases). The source material was PBMCs or T cells enriched from blood (not recorded which). This sequence was found in a man aged 25 to 40 who had recovered from COVID-19. The CDR3 sequence: CASSYQQVGSPLHF. For the CDR3, the DNA is TGTGCCAGCAGTTATCAACAGGTTGGCTCACCCCTCCACTTT.